These 2 T cell receptor beta chains were sequenced from one sample in a study of T cell repertoires in cytomegalovirus infection. TCRdb re-called the reads with MiXCR, one entry per CDR3 protein. The sample holds roughly 300,000 distinct CDR3 sequences, 9.5% seen once. The sample consisted of PBMCs. Receptor source: a human donor in good health (CMV status not recorded). Some clones in this sample may be carry-over from other donors' samples.

In this sample, this clonotype turned up a few times. The CDR3, as DNA: TGTGCCAGCAGTCCAATAGGGGCGGGGTTGAACACTGAAGCTTTCTTT. Translation gives CASSPIGAGLNTEAFF. The chain combines TRBV27 with TRBJ1-1; D is perhaps TRBD1 (5 bases). This CDR3 region has 16 residues. The germline V gene has CDR1 MNHEY and CDR2 SMNVEV (reference sequence). V was pared by 5 bases and J by 0 bases, with 16 bases between.

This clonotype was found a few times. V usage is TRBV19 and J usage is TRBJ1-5; no clear D. Germline V gene data show CDR1 as LNHDA and CDR2 as SQIVND (reference sequence). The ends were cut back, 4 bases at V and 2 bases at J, with 15 bases in the middle. This CDR3 has 16 amino acids. In nucleotides, the CDR3 is TGTGCCAGTAGTACTGACTCGTCGATGGGCAATCAGCCCCAGCATTTT. Protein: CASSTDSSMGNQPQHF.